The 9 T cell receptor beta chains presented below share a single source sample, sequenced in a study of cytomegalovirus exposure and HLA in healthy donors. This PCR relied on a set of 60 Vbeta primers and 13 Jbeta primers. The method was immunoSEQ multiplex PCR; TCRdb's version includes in-frame clones alone and lacks a portion of them. Of 100,000 to 150,000 clones in the sample, about 66% were seen once. Sequenced material: PBMCs. The receptors shown here come from a man aged 25-40 years in good health and CMV-seropositive.

The gene calls are TRBV7-9 and TRBJ2-7; D possibly corresponds to TRBD1 (5 bases). This CDR3 region has 12 residues. The germline V gene encodes CDR1 SEHNR and CDR2 FQNEAQ (reference sequence). The V and J ends lost 5 bases and 3 bases respectively, with 8 bases between them. CDR3 nucleotides: TGTGCCAGCAGCGCTCAGGGCTACGAGCAGTACTTC. It yields the protein CASSAQGYEQYF.

The rearrangement joins TRBV20-1 to TRBJ1-2; D gene ambiguous. Germline V lookup: CDR1 DFQATT, CDR2 SNEGSKA (reference sequence). This CDR3 has 10 amino acids. The V end was cut by 4 bases, the J end by 2 bases, with 2 bases between. For the CDR3, the DNA is TGCAGTGCTACGAACTATGGCTACACCTTC. Protein sequence: CSATNYGYTF.

The rearrangement joins TRBV11-3 to TRBJ2-1; TRBD2 matches at 9 bases. The CDR3 runs to 14 residues. Trimming took 0 bases from V and 15 from J; bases not matched to a gene: 9. Germline CDR1 reads SGHNT; CDR2 reads YENEEA. This CDR3 reads CASSLDAGGQGLFF. DNA for the CDR3: TGTGCCAGCAGCTTAGATGCGGGGGGGCAGGGGCTGTTCTTC. The variable domain in full, completed from reference TRBV11-3 and TRBJ2-1, reads EAGVVQSPRYKIIEKKQPVAFWCNPISGHNTLYWYLQNLGQGPELLIRYENEEAVDDSQLPKDRFSAERLKGVDSTLKIQPAELGDSAVYLCASSLDAGGQGLFFGPGTRLTVL.

The chain has TRBV27 and TRBJ2-1; weak D call: TRBD2 (6 bases). The CDR3 has 14 amino acids. The germline V and J ends were trimmed by 5 bases and 2 bases, with 10 bases remaining between them. Per the germline V gene, CDR1 is MNHEY and CDR2 is SMNVEV (reference sequence). The CDR3 nucleotides read TGTGCCAGCAGTCACGGACTACCCTACAATGAGCAGTTCTTC. This translates into CASSHGLPYNEQFF.

The rearrangement uses TRBV2 and TRBJ2-3; TRBD2 matches 11 bases. The ends lost 11 bases at V and 4 bases at J; junction bases unmatched: 14. The CDR3 loop spans 16 amino acids. The V gene's germline CDR1 is SNHLY and CDR2 FYNNEI. The CDR3 protein is CARTGLAGGGSDTQYF. The CDR3 region has the DNA TGTGCCCGCACGGGTCTAGCGGGAGGAGGATCAGATACGCAGTATTTT. Variable domain in full (rest from reference TRBV2 and TRBJ2-3): EPEVTQTPSHQVTQMGQEVILRCVPISNHLYFYWYRQILGQKVEFLVSFYNNEISEKSEIFDDQFSVERPDGSNFTLKIRSTKLEDSAMYFCARTGLAGGGSDTQYFGPGTRLTVL.

The chain combines TRBV6-4 with TRBJ2-5, with a tentative D call TRBD1 (6 bases). The CDR3 covers 15 residues. Germline CDR1 is MRHNA and CDR2 is SNTAGT. V gave up 4 bases and J gave up 5 bases, with 17 bases separating them. The DNA of the CDR3 is TGTGCCAGCAGTGTGGGGGCAGGGTCGGAGGAGACCCAGTACTTC. Its protein is CASSVGAGSEETQYF.

The chain combines TRBV13 with TRBJ1-1, with 10 bases identical to TRBD1. The CDR3 length is 15 residues. The V gene end was trimmed by 5 bases and the J gene end by 0 bases; junction bases not matched to a gene: 3. Looked up from germline, CDR1 is PRHDT and CDR2 is FYEKMQ (reference sequence). The CDR3 spells CASSADRGMNTEAFF. DNA for the CDR3: TGTGCCAGCAGCGCGGACAGGGGGATGAACACTGAAGCTTTCTTT.

The rearrangement uses TRBV5-8 and TRBJ1-5, with D hard to call. V gave up 3 bases and J gave up 5 bases, with 18 bases separating them. Germline V CDR1 and CDR2: SGHTS, YDEGEE. CDR3 length equals 16 residues. The CDR3 sequence is CASSYPLGLVHQPQHF. The CDR3 nucleotides are TGTGCCAGCAGCTACCCATTGGGCTTGGTCCATCAGCCCCAGCATTTT.

This clone came up a few times. The chain combines TRBV27 with TRBJ2-2, with a possible D match to TRBD2 (7 bases). CDR3 length: 16 amino acids. Germline V CDR1 and CDR2: MNHEY, SMNVEV (reference sequence). V was cut by 4 bases and J by 6 bases, with 18 bases left in between. The DNA for the CDR3 is TGTGCCAGCAGTTGGGGGGGCGGGGGCCGGGCCGGGGAGCTGTTTTTT. This gives the protein CASSWGGGGRAGELFF.